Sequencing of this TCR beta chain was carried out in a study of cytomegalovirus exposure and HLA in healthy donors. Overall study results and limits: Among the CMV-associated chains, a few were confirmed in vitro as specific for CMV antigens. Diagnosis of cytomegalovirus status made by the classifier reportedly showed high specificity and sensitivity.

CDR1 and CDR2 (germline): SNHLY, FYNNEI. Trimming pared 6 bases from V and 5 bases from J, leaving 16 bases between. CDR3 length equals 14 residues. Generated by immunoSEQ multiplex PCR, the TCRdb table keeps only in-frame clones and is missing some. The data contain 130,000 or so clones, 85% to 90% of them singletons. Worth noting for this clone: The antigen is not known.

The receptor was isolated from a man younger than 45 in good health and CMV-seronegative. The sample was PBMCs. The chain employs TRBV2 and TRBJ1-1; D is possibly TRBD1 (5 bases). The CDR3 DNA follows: TGTGCCAGCAGCCGGCGGGGGGGGTGGACTGAAGCTTTCTTT. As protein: CASSRRGGWTEAFF.